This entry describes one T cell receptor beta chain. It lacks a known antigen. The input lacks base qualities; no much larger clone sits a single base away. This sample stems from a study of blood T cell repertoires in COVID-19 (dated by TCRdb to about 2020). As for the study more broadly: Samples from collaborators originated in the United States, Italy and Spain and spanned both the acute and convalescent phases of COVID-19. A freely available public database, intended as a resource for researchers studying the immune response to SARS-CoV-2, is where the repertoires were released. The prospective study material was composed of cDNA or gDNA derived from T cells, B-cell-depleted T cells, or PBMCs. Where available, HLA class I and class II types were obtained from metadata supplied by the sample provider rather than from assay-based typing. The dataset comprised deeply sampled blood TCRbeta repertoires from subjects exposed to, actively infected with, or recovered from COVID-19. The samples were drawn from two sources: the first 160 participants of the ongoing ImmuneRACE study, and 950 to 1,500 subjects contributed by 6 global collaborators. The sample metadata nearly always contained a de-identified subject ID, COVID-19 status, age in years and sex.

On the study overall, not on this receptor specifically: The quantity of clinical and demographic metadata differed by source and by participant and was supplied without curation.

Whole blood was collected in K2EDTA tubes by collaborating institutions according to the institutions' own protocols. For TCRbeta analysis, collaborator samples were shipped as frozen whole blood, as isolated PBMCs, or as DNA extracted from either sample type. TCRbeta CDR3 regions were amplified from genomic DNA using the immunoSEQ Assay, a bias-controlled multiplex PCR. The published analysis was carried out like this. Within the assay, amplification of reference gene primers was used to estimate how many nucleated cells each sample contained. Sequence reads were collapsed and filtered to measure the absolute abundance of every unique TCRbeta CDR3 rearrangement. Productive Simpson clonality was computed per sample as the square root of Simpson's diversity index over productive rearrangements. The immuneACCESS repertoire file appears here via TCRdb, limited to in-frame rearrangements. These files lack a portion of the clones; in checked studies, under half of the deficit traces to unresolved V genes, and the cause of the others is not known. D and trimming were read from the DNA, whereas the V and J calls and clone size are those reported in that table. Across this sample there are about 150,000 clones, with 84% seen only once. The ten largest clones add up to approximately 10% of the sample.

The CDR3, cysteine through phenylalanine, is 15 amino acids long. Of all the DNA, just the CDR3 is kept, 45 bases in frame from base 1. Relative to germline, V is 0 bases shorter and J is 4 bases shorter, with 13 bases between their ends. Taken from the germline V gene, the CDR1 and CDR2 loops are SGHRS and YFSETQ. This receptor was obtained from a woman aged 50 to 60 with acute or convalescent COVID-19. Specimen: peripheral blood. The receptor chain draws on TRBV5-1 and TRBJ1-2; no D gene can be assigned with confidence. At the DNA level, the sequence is TGCGCCAGCAGCTTGGCCGGGGTTATTGGCTATGGCTACACCTTC. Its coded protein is CASSLAGVIGYGYTF.